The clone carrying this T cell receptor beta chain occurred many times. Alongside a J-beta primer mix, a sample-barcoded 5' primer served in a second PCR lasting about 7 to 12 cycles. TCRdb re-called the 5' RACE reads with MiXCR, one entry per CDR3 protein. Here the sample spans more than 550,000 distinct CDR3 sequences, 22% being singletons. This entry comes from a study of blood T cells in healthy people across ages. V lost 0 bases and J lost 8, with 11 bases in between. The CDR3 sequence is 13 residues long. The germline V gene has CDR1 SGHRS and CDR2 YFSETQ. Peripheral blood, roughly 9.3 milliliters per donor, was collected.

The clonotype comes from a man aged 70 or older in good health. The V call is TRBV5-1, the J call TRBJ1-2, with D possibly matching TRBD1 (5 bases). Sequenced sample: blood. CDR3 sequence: CASSLDGTFGYTF. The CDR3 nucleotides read TGCGCCAGCAGCTTGGACGGGACTTTCGGCTACACCTTC.